Here is one TCR beta chain with its context. Germline assignment: CDR1 MNHEY and CDR2 SMNVEV (reference sequence). The CDR3 totals 16 residues. Trimming removed 5 bases at V and 4 bases at J, with 20 bases between. TCRdb's table, derived via immunoSEQ multiplex PCR, lists solely in-frame clones and lacks some. The sample carries about 360,000 clones, around 87% recorded once. The data were taken from a study of blood T cell repertoires in COVID-19. The TCR sequence derives from a man between 35 and 55 years old in a cohort exposed to, infected with or recovered from COVID-19 (not recorded which). The chain links TRBV27 to TRBJ1-1; D possibly corresponds to TRBD1 (5 bases). The sequenced sample was PBMCs or T cells enriched from blood (not recorded which). This chain's CDR3 is CASSRVLTTEATEAFF. DNA for the CDR3: TGTGCCAGCAGTCGGGTCCTTACGACAGAGGCCACTGAAGCTTTCTTT.